One sample yielded the 14 T cell receptor beta chains listed below, sequenced in a study of cytomegalovirus exposure and HLA in healthy donors. The PCR made use of 60 Vbeta and 13 Jbeta primers. Libraries were prepared by immunoSEQ multiplex PCR; TCRdb keeps only in-frame clonotypes and omits some of them. This table holds 150,000 or so clones, 80% found once. The sequenced sample was PBMCs. All receptors come from a woman in her thirties or forties in good health and CMV-seronegative.

The V gene is TRBV4-1, the J gene TRBJ2-2, with 8 bases aligning to TRBD1. With 1 base clipped from V and 7 bases from J, the junction kept 5 bases outside the gene matches. CDR1 is MGHRA and CDR2 is YSYEKL in the germline V gene. This CDR3 is built from 15 residues. The CDR3 sequence is CASSQGTGLDGELFF. CDR3 in DNA: TGCGCCAGCAGCCAAGGGACAGGGTTAGACGGGGAGCTGTTTTTT.

The rearrangement uses TRBV7-2 and TRBJ2-3; the match to TRBD2 covers 7 bases. The length of the CDR3 is 17 residues. Germline V gene sequence: CDR1 SGHTA, CDR2 FQGNSA. J gave up 1 base and V 5 bases, and 12 bases lay outside the gene matches. DNA for the CDR3: TGTGCCAGCAGCCCCCTGGCGGGAGTTATGGGCACAGATACGCAGTATTTT. It yields the protein CASSPLAGVMGTDTQYF.

The chain carries TRBV6-5 and TRBJ1-1, with a possible D match to TRBD1 (5 bases). The CDR3 consists of 15 residues. CDR1 and CDR2 from the germline V gene are MNHEY and SVGAGI. Trimming removed 1 base from V and 6 bases from J, with 15 bases in between. CDR3 protein: CASSYFPGPSPEAFF. The DNA of the CDR3 is TGTGCCAGCAGTTACTTCCCAGGGCCGAGCCCTGAAGCTTTCTTT.

As regards this clone: The junction shows a germline mismatch at one end, possibly a read error. This sequence joins TRBV11-2 and TRBJ2-5; TRBD2 aligns across 10 bases. The CDR3 is 15 residues long. Per germline, CDR1 SGHAT and CDR2 FQNNGV. The CDR3 nucleotides read TGTGCCAGTAGCTCCCCCGGTAGCGGGAGGGAGACCCAGTACTTC. Translation: CASSSPGSGRETQYF.

This chain links TRBV5-6 with TRBJ1-1; 7 nucleotides agree with TRBD1. CDR3 size: 15 residues. In germline, CDR1 is SGHDT, CDR2 YYEEEE. V dropped 5 bases and J dropped 2; count of bases not matched to a gene: 9. CDR3 in amino acids: CASRTRGSGNTEAFF. Written as DNA, the CDR3 is TGTGCCAGCAGAACCAGGGGGTCGGGTAACACTGAAGCTTTCTTT.

The J gene is TRBJ1-5, the V gene TRBV9; 9 positions agree with TRBD1. J was trimmed by 3 bases and V by 0 bases; bases with no gene match: 1. CDR3 length: 15 residues. Germline lookup yields CDR1 SGDLS and CDR2 YYNGEE. This CDR3 reads CASSVGQGVNQPQHF. The DNA for the CDR3 is TGTGCCAGCAGCGTAGGACAGGGGGTCAATCAGCCCCAGCATTTT.

The chain links TRBV7-2 to TRBJ2-7; 7 positions match TRBD2. Germline CDR1 reads SGHTA; CDR2 reads FQGNSA. Trimming at V came to 5 bases and at J to 0 bases, leaving 7 bases not matched to a gene. The CDR3 spans 15 residues. CDR3 sequence: CASSPSSGLSYEQYF. CDR3 nucleotide sequence: TGTGCCAGCAGCCCCTCTAGCGGACTCTCCTACGAGCAGTACTTC.

The genes are TRBV6-5 and TRBJ2-6; a weak D match, TRBD2 (5 bases). From germline, CDR1 is MNHEY and CDR2 SVGAGI. V was trimmed by 7 bases and J by 4 bases, leaving 11 bases between them. CDR3 size: 14 residues. The CDR3 here is CASKEEAGANVLTF. The CDR3 DNA is TGTGCCAGCAAGGAGGAGGCCGGGGCCAACGTCCTGACTTTC.

V is TRBV5-1 and J is TRBJ2-6; D gene ambiguous. The CDR3 sequence is 17 residues long. The germline CDR1 and CDR2 sequences are SGHRS and YFSETQ. V lost 0 bases to trimming and J lost 3 bases, with 13 bases between them. The CDR3 reads CASSLGGLAIGANVLTF. In nucleotides, the CDR3 is TGCGCCAGCAGCTTGGGAGGTTTGGCAATTGGGGCCAACGTCCTGACTTTC.

The rearrangement uses TRBV4-1 and TRBJ1-6; D not resolved. V lost 3 bases and J 4 bases, leaving 13 bases between the germline ends. The CDR3 is made up of 16 amino acids. Germline V CDR1 and CDR2: MGHRA, YSYEKL. The CDR3: CASSHPEILYNSPLHF. The CDR3 DNA reads as TGCGCCAGCAGCCACCCTGAGATCCTGTATAATTCACCCCTCCACTTT.

V and J are TRBV4-3 and TRBJ2-7; TRBD2 is a possible D gene (6 bases). The V end was cut by 3 bases, the J end by 1 base, with 13 bases between. The CDR3 sequence is 15 residues long. Germline CDR1 is LGHNA and CDR2 is YSLEER. The CDR3 DNA sequence: TGCGCCAGCAGCCAGGTACTGGGGGGTTCCTACGAGCAGTACTTC. This encodes CASSQVLGGSYEQYF.

This rearrangement joins TRBV7-8 to TRBJ2-3; 7 bases agree with TRBD2. Germline V lookup: CDR1 SGHVS, CDR2 FQNEAQ. The CDR3 has 12 amino acids. J lost 8 bases, V lost 5 bases, and 4 bases had no gene match. The CDR3 spells CASSGTKGTQYF. The CDR3 DNA is TGTGCCAGCAGCGGGACTAAGGGTACGCAGTATTTT.

This clone was seen a handful of times. The chain employs TRBV12-5 and TRBJ1-6; TRBD1 might be the D (6 bases). Germline values: CDR1 LGHNT, CDR2 FRNRAP. The CDR3 consists of 13 residues. Trimming shortened V by 2 bases and J by 19 bases, and 18 bases separated the two germline ends. CDR3 loop: CASGLTGNRDTHF. Written as DNA, the CDR3 is TGTGCTAGTGGTTTGACCGGGAACCGGGACACTCACTTT.

The CDR3 sequence: CASSSQDYEQYF. The CDR3 DNA reads as TGTGCCAGCAGCTCACAAGACTACGAGCAGTACTTC. This chain joins TRBV7-2 and TRBJ2-7; D is unclear. Germline V gene lookup returns CDR1 SGHTA and CDR2 FQGNSA. Between the trimmed V and J ends, which lost 4 bases and 3 bases, there was a span of 7 bases. This CDR3 comprises 12 residues.